Each of the 18 T cell receptor beta chains below was sequenced from the same sample in a study of CD8 T cells in Susac syndrome (dated by TCRdb to the late 2010s). Libraries were built with the immunoSEQ multiplex PCR assay. RNA was extracted using the RNeasy kit, and roughly 0.5 to 1 ug of the RNA was reverse transcribed with random hexamers. TCRdb handled the public reads itself, with Q25 trimming in fastp and clone calling in MiXCR, and kept productive beta chains. Duplicate CDR3 protein sequences are folded into a single record with the most common DNA and genes. The sample yields fewer than 150,000 distinct CDR3 sequences; about 93% were counted once. The ten biggest clones cover 0.24% of the sample. The sample was CD8+ T cells from PBMCs. These receptors were obtained from a human donor with multiple sclerosis.

The gene calls are TRBV29-1 and TRBJ1-3; D not certain. Per the germline V gene, CDR1 is SQVTM and CDR2 is ANQGSEA. V lost 2 bases and J lost 2, with 10 bases in between. The CDR3 covers 14 residues. In DNA, the CDR3 is TGCAGCGTTGAAACCCCAGATCCTGGAAACACCATATATTTT. Residues: CSVETPDPGNTIYF.

The chain links TRBV6-5 to TRBJ2-6, with D possibly matching TRBD2 (7 bases). CDR1 is MNHEY, CDR2 SVGAGI, per germline. This CDR3 is built from 16 residues. Trimming left V 0 bases short and J 2 bases short, with 8 bases between. CDR3 loop: CASSYSGGPGANVLTF. The DNA for the CDR3 is TGTGCCAGCAGTTACTCGGGGGGGCCTGGGGCCAACGTCCTGACTTTC.

This sequence joins TRBV27 and TRBJ1-4, with unresolved D. CDR1 MNHEY and CDR2 SMNVEV come from the germline V gene (reference sequence). Trimming pared 5 bases from V and 6 bases from J, leaving 16 bases between. This CDR3 is built from 15 residues. The CDR3 sequence: CASSPLGGYYEKLFF. The CDR3 DNA sequence: TGTGCCAGCAGTCCCCTAGGAGGGTATTATGAAAAACTGTTTTTT.

The chain joins TRBV6-5 to TRBJ1-1; a weak D match, TRBD1 (6 bases). CDR3 length equals 13 residues. Germline assignment: CDR1 MNHEY and CDR2 SVGAGI. V was pared by 2 bases and J by 7 bases, with 11 bases between. The CDR3 reads CASSYITGYEAFF. The CDR3 nucleotides read TGTGCCAGCAGTTACATCACAGGGTATGAAGCTTTCTTT.

The rearrangement uses TRBV27 and TRBJ1-3; D gene uncertain. This CDR3 comprises 13 residues. Germline V gene lookup returns CDR1 MNHEY and CDR2 SMNVEV (reference sequence). Trimming shortened V by 3 bases and J by 2 bases, and 5 bases separated the two germline ends. CDR3 region: CASSFGPGNTIYF. In DNA form, the CDR3 reads TGTGCCAGCAGTTTCGGGCCTGGAAACACCATATATTTT.

This clonotype is a singleton in its sample. The rearrangement joins TRBV28 to TRBJ1-1, with TRBD1 as a possible D gene (6 bases). V shed 2 bases and J shed 5 bases, with 9 bases lying between them. The CDR3 sequence is 13 residues long. Germline V CDR1 and CDR2: MDHEN, SYDVKM. CDR3 bases: TGTGCCAGCAGTTTAGCAGGGGAGACTGAAGCTTTCTTT. This encodes CASSLAGETEAFF.

The chain joins TRBV6-2 or TRBV6-3 to TRBJ2-3; 8 positions agree with TRBD2. CDR1 is MNHEY and CDR2 is SVGEGT in the germline V gene. With 2 bases clipped from V and 6 bases from J, the junction kept 16 bases outside the gene matches. The CDR3 is 18 amino acids. The CDR3 nucleotides are TGTGCCAGCAGTTACGGTGTAGCGGGGCGAGACCTTCCCGATACGCAGTATTTT. Translation gives CASSYGVAGRDLPDTQYF.

In its sample, this clonotype was seen once. The chain couples TRBV3-1 to TRBJ1-1, with D uncertain. V was trimmed by 1 base and J by 0 bases, leaving 9 bases between them. The CDR3 consists of 15 residues. Germline loops: CDR1 LGHDT, CDR2 YNNKEL (reference sequence). The CDR3 region is CASSQGAVMNTEAFF. Here the CDR3 DNA reads TGTGCCAGCAGCCAAGGGGCGGTCATGAACACTGAAGCTTTCTTT.

The V and J genes are TRBV20-1 and TRBJ2-3, with D unresolved. Germline values: CDR1 DFQATT, CDR2 SNEGSKA (reference sequence). V lost 6 bases, J lost 3 bases, and 13 bases lay in between. The CDR3 is made up of 13 amino acids. CDR3 DNA: TGCAGTGCCACGGGCTTACCTACAGATACGCAGTATTTT. Translating it yields CSATGLPTDTQYF.

This sequence joins TRBV6-5 and TRBJ2-2, with D unresolved. V was clipped by 3 bases and J by 3 bases, with 8 bases between them. Germline-derived CDR1 and CDR2 are MNHEY and SVGAGI. The CDR3 loop spans 14 amino acids. The CDR3 sequence: CASSYGWHTGELFF. In DNA, the CDR3 is TGTGCCAGCAGTTATGGCTGGCACACCGGGGAGCTGTTTTTT.

The genes are TRBV20-1 and TRBJ1-1, with a weak D call TRBD1 (6 bases). Germline V CDR1 and CDR2: DFQATT, SNEGSKA (reference sequence). Trimming shortened V by 6 bases and J by 7 bases, and 12 bases separated the two germline ends. This CDR3 has 11 residues. The CDR3 loop is CSARQDSEAFF. CDR3 in DNA: TGCAGTGCGAGGCAGGACAGTGAAGCTTTCTTT.

The rearrangement joins TRBV2 to TRBJ2-5; 13 nucleotides agree with TRBD2. The germline V gene has CDR1 SNHLY and CDR2 FYNNEI. The CDR3 consists of 16 residues. V shed 10 bases and J 5 bases; nucleotides not matched to a gene: 13. This CDR3 reads CATGTSGTEGWETQYF. CDR3 nucleotides: TGTGCCACCGGGACTAGCGGGACCGAAGGGTGGGAGACCCAGTACTTC. Full variable domain (missing parts from reference TRBV2 and TRBJ2-5): EPEVTQTPSHQVTQMGQEVILRCVPISNHLYFYWYRQILGQKVEFLVSFYNNEISEKSEIFDDQFSVERPDGSNFTLKIRSTKLEDSAMYFCATGTSGTEGWETQYFGPGTRLLVL.

The V gene is TRBV27, the J gene TRBJ1-1, with a weak D call TRBD1 (6 bases). CDR3 size: 15 residues. Germline values: CDR1 MNHEY, CDR2 SMNVEV (reference sequence). Trimming cost V 0 bases and J 3 bases, with 11 bases left between them. CDR3 sequence reads: CASSLSRGLDTEAFF. Written as DNA, the CDR3 is TGTGCCAGCAGTTTATCCAGGGGCCTGGACACTGAAGCTTTCTTT.

The chain couples TRBV7-9 to TRBJ2-7; no clear D gene. Germline CDR1 and CDR2: SEHNR and FQNEAQ (reference sequence). The CDR3 is made up of 11 amino acids. V was pared by 5 bases and J by 2 bases, with 4 bases between. CDR3 DNA sequence: TGTGCCAGCAGCGAAACCTACGAGCAGTACTTC. Translating gives CASSETYEQYF.

CDR3 nucleotides: TGTGCCAGCAGCTCGCTAGCCTACGAGCAGTACTTC. Amino acid sequence: CASSSLAYEQYF. The rearrangement joins TRBV5-6 to TRBJ2-7; D ambiguous. The CDR3 covers 12 residues. V shed 3 bases and J shed 2 bases, with 6 bases lying between them. Germline V gene data show CDR1 as SGHDT and CDR2 as YYEEEE.

CDR3 DNA sequence: TGTGCTAGTGCTCCCGTGCGGGAGACTGGTTTTGGGGATGAGCAGTTCTTC. Translated: CASAPVRETGFGDEQFF. V and J are TRBV12-5 and TRBJ2-1; 7 bases are shared with TRBD2. The CDR3 extends over 17 amino acids. With 7 bases clipped from V and 8 bases from J, the junction kept 20 bases outside the gene matches. From germline, CDR1 is LGHNT and CDR2 FRNRAP.

This chain uses TRBV7-2 with TRBJ2-1; no firm D call. The V end lost 3 bases, the J end lost 8 bases, and 14 bases lay between the germline ends. Looked up from germline, CDR1 is SGHTA and CDR2 is FQGNSA. CDR3 length: 14 amino acids. Written as DNA, the CDR3 is TGTGCCAGCAGCTTTTTCCGGTTTGGGTATGAGCAGTTCTTC. Residues: CASSFFRFGYEQFF.

The rearrangement links TRBV27 to TRBJ1-2, with a possible D match to TRBD1 (6 bases). Trimming left V 11 bases short and J 6 bases short, with 28 bases between. CDR1 MNHEY and CDR2 SMNVEV come from the germline V gene (reference sequence). CDR3 length equals 16 residues. CDR3 amino acids: CASRALGGRGFNGYTF. The CDR3 bases are TGTGCCTCGAGGGCCCTTGGGGGGCGAGGCTTTAATGGCTACACCTTC.